This entry is about one T cell receptor (beta chain). Its antigen is unknown. These data originate in a study of cytomegalovirus exposure and HLA in healthy donors. About the study: The same platform used for the 500 to 850 first-cohort repertoires was also used for the 100 to 150 validation repertoires, as a later analysis reported.

CDR3 size: 11 residues. J lost 3 bases, V lost 6 bases, and 1 base had no gene match. Germline lookup yields CDR1 DFQATT and CDR2 SNEGSKA (reference sequence). TCRdb's table, derived via immunoSEQ multiplex PCR, lists solely in-frame clones and lacks some. The table records 120,000 to 150,000 clones, about 89% of them present only once. Findings and caveats of the study: Rare sequences made up most TCRs, while some public TCRs were found in many donors. The investigators catalogued some 160 TCR beta chains as cytomegalovirus-associated. The TCR clusters that emerged in the first cohort tended, a later analysis found, to co-occur in the approximately 130 validation repertoires.

The genes are TRBV20-1 and TRBJ1-2; 7 nucleotides match TRBD1. Sequencing input: PBMCs. This clonotype was obtained from a woman under 30 in good health and CMV-seropositive. CDR3 DNA: TGCAGTGCGGGGACAGACTATGGCTACACCTTC. Its protein is CSAGTDYGYTF.